This TCR beta chain was observed in a study of CD8+CD57+ T cells in acquired aplastic anemia. As for the study in general: The study obtained an average of roughly 2.9 ug of DNA from sorted CD4+ and CD8+ cells.

Individuals selected for sequencing had exhibited CD8+CD57+ cell expansion on flow cytometry. Study-level results: There were some 30 CD8+ CDR3 sequences that occurred in both patients and controls.

This clonotype has at least ten counts. Its specificity is unknown. The template for TCR beta VDJ and CDR3 sequence profiling was genomic DNA. TCRdb reanalysed the reads using MiXCR and keeps one entry per CDR3 protein. The data show approximately 190,000 distinct CDR3 sequences, more than 45% seen once. The receptor comes from a human donor with aplastic anemia. Sample: sorted CD4+, CD8+, or CD8+CD57+ T cells (not recorded which) from PBMCs.

The DNA for the CDR3 is TGTGCCAGTAAGGGTGGGGCGGCCTGGGGCGAGCAGTACTTC. Encoded protein: CASKGGAAWGEQYF. V gene TRBV19 combines with J gene TRBJ2-7; a possible D gene is TRBD1 (5 bases). The V gene's germline CDR1 is LNHDA and CDR2 SQIVND (reference sequence). The CDR3 sequence is 14 residues long. Trimming left V 7 bases short and J 6 bases short, with 19 bases between.